These 5 T cell receptor beta chains were sequenced from one sample in a study of blood T cell repertoires in COVID-19. Clones were read by immunoSEQ multiplex PCR, and TCRdb kept only the in-frame ones, dropping some. The sample lists tens of thousands of clones; around 80% were seen once. Sequences were obtained from peripheral blood. These receptors were collected from a human donor in a cohort sampled during active COVID-19.

The chain combines TRBV6-5 with TRBJ2-5, with D perhaps TRBD1 (5 bases). This CDR3 contains 14 residues. The germline CDR1 and CDR2 sequences are MNHEY and SVGAGI. Trimming took off 8 bases at V and 1 base at J, with 14 bases between the two ends. CDR3 residues: CASHDSNAQETQYF. The CDR3 nucleotides are TGTGCCAGCCATGACAGTAATGCCCAAGAGACCCAGTACTTC.

The rearrangement joins TRBV4-3 to TRBJ1-1; D is ambiguous. The CDR3 is 13 residues long. V lost 3 bases, J lost 4 bases, and 9 bases lay in between. Per germline, CDR1 LGHNA and CDR2 YSLEER. CDR3 in amino acids: CASSHGGSTEAFF. CDR3 coding DNA: TGCGCCAGCAGCCATGGAGGCAGCACTGAAGCTTTCTTT.

The chain employs TRBV9 and TRBJ2-5, with D maybe TRBD2 (6 bases). V was shortened by 0 bases and J by 5 bases, with 14 bases between the two germline ends. The CDR3 extends over 15 amino acids. Germline loops: CDR1 SGDLS, CDR2 YYNGEE. DNA for the CDR3: TGTGCCAGCAGCGTAGGGGACTTGGGGCCCGAGACCCAGTACTTC. This gives the protein CASSVGDLGPETQYF.

V gene TRBV9 combines with J gene TRBJ2-2, with 8 bases identical to TRBD2. This CDR3 region has 15 residues. Germline CDR1 SGDLS, CDR2 YYNGEE. Trimming cost V 0 bases and J 4 bases; bases outside gene matches: 2. Written as DNA, the CDR3 is TGTGCCAGCAGCGTAGTCGGGGGGGCCACCGGGGAGCTGTTTTTT. It is translated as CASSVVGGATGELFF.

This rearrangement joins TRBV5-1 to TRBJ1-1; TRBD1 is a possible D gene (5 bases). Germline V gene sequence: CDR1 SGHRS, CDR2 YFSETQ. The CDR3 is made up of 13 amino acids. The V end lost 1 base, the J end lost 3 bases, and 7 bases lay between the germline ends. CDR3 protein: CASSLIGDTEAFF. CDR3 nucleotides: TGCGCCAGCAGCTTGATAGGGGACACTGAAGCTTTCTTT.